A single sample gave rise to the 27 T cell receptor beta chains below, sequenced in a study of CD4 T cells in relation to SARS-CoV-2 and coronaviruses. Before the COVID-19 pandemic, during about 2010-2018, CD4+ T cells were taken from unexposed donors. Produced via immunoSEQ multiplex PCR; TCRdb's table is partial and in-frame only. Among 50,000 to 70,000 clones listed, more than 75% were seen once. Sequencing was performed on memory CD4+ T cells from PBMCs. Every receptor here comes from a human donor in good health.

The chain recombines TRBV2 with TRBJ1-3; D unclear. The V gene lost 3 bases and the J gene lost 0 bases, with 6 bases spanning the gap. CDR1 and CDR2 (germline): SNHLY, FYNNEI. This CDR3 region has 14 residues. The CDR3 reads CASSDRYSGNTIYF. In DNA form, the CDR3 reads TGTGCCAGCAGTGACAGGTACTCTGGAAACACCATATATTTT. The whole variable domain, remainder taken from reference TRBV2 and TRBJ1-3, is EPEVTQTPSHQVTQMGQEVILRCVPISNHLYFYWYRQILGQKVEFLVSFYNNEISEKSEIFDDQFSVERPDGSNFTLKIRSTKLEDSAMYFCASSDRYSGNTIYFGEGSWLTVV.

This clone was counted once. The chain recombines TRBV7-9 with TRBJ2-5; D gene uncertain. V was clipped by 0 bases and J by 1 base, with 6 bases between them. CDR3 size: 14 residues. Germline CDR1 and CDR2: SEHNR and FQNEAQ (reference sequence). The CDR3 is CASSLAGSQETQYF. The CDR3 DNA is TGTGCCAGCAGCTTAGCCGGGTCCCAAGAGACCCAGTACTTC.

This clone was detected only a few times. The chain employs TRBV7-3 and TRBJ1-6; 7 bases align to TRBD1. The CDR3 is 15 amino acids. After removal of 1 base from V and 8 bases from J, the junction contained 5 bases not matched to a gene. Per germline, CDR1 SGHTA and CDR2 FQGTGA. The CDR3 DNA reads TGTGCCAGCAGCTTAAATCGACAGGGAGATTCACCCCTCCACTTT. This encodes CASSLNRQGDSPLHF.

V gene TRBV7-2 combines with J gene TRBJ2-3; D ambiguous. From germline, CDR1 is SGHTA and CDR2 FQGNSA. CDR3 length equals 13 residues. Trimming took off 2 bases at V and 6 bases at J, with 9 bases between the two ends. CDR3: CASSLQGPDTQYF. CDR3 in DNA: TGTGCCAGCAGCTTACAAGGGCCTGATACGCAGTATTTT.

V usage is TRBV20-1 and J usage is TRBJ2-7; 11 positions match TRBD2. Germline V lookup: CDR1 DFQATT, CDR2 SNEGSKA (reference sequence). This CDR3 spans 15 amino acids. V lost 3 bases to trimming and J lost 5 bases; unmatched junction nucleotides: 9. The CDR3 sequence: CSASPFLAGGNEQYF. The CDR3 DNA reads as TGCAGTGCTAGTCCTTTTCTAGCGGGAGGTAACGAGCAGTACTTC.

V is TRBV29-1 and J is TRBJ1-1, with 8 bases lining up with TRBD1. V lost 6 bases, J lost 10 bases, and 10 bases stayed unmatched. This CDR3 has 12 amino acids. Germline V CDR1 and CDR2: SQVTM, ANQGSEA. This chain's CDR3 is CSVDRGFQLAFF. The CDR3 DNA sequence: TGCAGCGTCGACAGGGGTTTCCAATTAGCTTTCTTT.

The gene calls are TRBV6-2 or TRBV6-3 and TRBJ2-3; 8 nucleotides match TRBD2. The CDR3 is 17 amino acids. With 3 bases clipped from V and 3 bases from J, the junction kept 11 bases outside the gene matches. The germline CDR1 and CDR2 sequences are MNHEY and SVGEGT. The CDR3 DNA is TGTGCCAGCAGTTATAGGGCAGCGGGAGCGTCGACAGATACGCAGTATTTT. Protein sequence: CASSYRAAGASTDTQYF.

V and J are TRBV5-1 and TRBJ1-2; no reliable D call. Germline loops: CDR1 SGHRS, CDR2 YFSETQ. The CDR3 sequence is 15 residues long. The V and J ends lost 0 bases and 1 base respectively, with 10 bases between them. CDR3 residues: CASSLGQANNYGYTF. The DNA of the CDR3 is TGCGCCAGCAGCTTGGGGCAGGCGAATAACTATGGCTACACCTTC.

The chain is built from TRBV4-1 and TRBJ2-3; 9 bases align to TRBD1. Germline trimming cut 4 bases from V and 5 bases from J; bases unmatched to any gene: 7. CDR1 and CDR2 from the germline V gene are MGHRA and YSYEKL. The CDR3 is 15 residues long. CDR3 bases: TGCGCCAGCAGCCTCCGGGACAGGGATCGAGATACGCAGTATTTT. This encodes CASSLRDRDRDTQYF.

This clone was counted once. The genes are TRBV10-3 and TRBJ1-3; D is ambiguous. Trimming removed 6 bases at V and 0 bases at J, with 6 bases between. This CDR3 is 13 amino acids long. Per the germline V gene, CDR1 is ENHRY and CDR2 is SYGVKD. The CDR3: CAIRDFSGNTIYF. The CDR3 region has the DNA TGTGCCATCAGAGATTTCTCTGGAAACACCATATATTTT.

This chain connects TRBV2 to TRBJ1-2, with D tentatively TRBD1 (5 bases). The CDR3 length is 16 residues. V was pared by 5 bases and J by 4 bases, with 20 bases between. Germline V gene lookup returns CDR1 SNHLY and CDR2 FYNNEI. The DNA of the CDR3 is TGTGCCAGCAGTCTAAATCTTATCGGGGGATCCTATGGCTACACCTTC. It yields the protein CASSLNLIGGSYGYTF.

This sequence joins TRBV28 and TRBJ1-4, with D possibly being TRBD1 (6 bases). The CDR3 contains 14 residues. CDR1 and CDR2 (germline): MDHEN, SYDVKM. Between the trimmed V and J ends, which lost 5 bases and 5 bases, there was a span of 12 bases. The DNA of the CDR3 is TGTGCCAGCAGTCCGGACAGACCGAATGAAAAACTGTTTTTT. This sequence encodes CASSPDRPNEKLFF.

This chain connects TRBV19 to TRBJ1-2, with TRBD1 matching over 9 bases. The CDR3 contains 14 residues. The V gene's germline CDR1 is LNHDA and CDR2 SQIVND (reference sequence). Trimming removed 11 bases from V and 4 bases from J; junction bases left unmatched: 11. CDR3 residues: CAGHPGQGVYGYTF. The CDR3 nucleotides are TGTGCCGGCCACCCGGGACAGGGTGTCTATGGCTACACCTTC.

The V and J genes are TRBV13 and TRBJ2-2, with no clear D. The CDR3 covers 16 residues. The V gene lost 0 bases and the J gene lost 0 bases, with 8 bases spanning the gap. Germline lookup yields CDR1 PRHDT and CDR2 FYEKMQ (reference sequence). The CDR3 spells CASSLGGGANTGELFF. DNA for the CDR3: TGTGCCAGCAGCTTAGGGGGCGGAGCGAACACCGGGGAGCTGTTTTTT.

The chain couples TRBV27 to TRBJ1-6; the D gene is possibly TRBD1 (6 bases). This CDR3 spans 17 amino acids. The V gene lost 5 bases and the J gene lost 9 bases, with 23 bases spanning the gap. Germline loops: CDR1 MNHEY, CDR2 SMNVEV (reference sequence). The CDR3: CASSPDAWGALGSPLHF. The CDR3 DNA follows: TGTGCCAGCAGTCCGGATGCGTGGGGGGCTCTTGGTTCACCCCTCCACTTT.

The chain is built from TRBV5-1 and TRBJ2-3; TRBD2 is a possible D gene (5 bases). Trimming cost V 0 bases and J 6 bases, with 14 bases left between them. The germline CDR1 and CDR2 sequences are SGHRS and YFSETQ. CDR3 length: 15 amino acids. CDR3 region: CASSLGPEGSDTQYF. In DNA, the CDR3 is TGCGCCAGCAGCTTGGGCCCTGAGGGATCGGATACGCAGTATTTT.

The chain has TRBV7-3 and TRBJ2-1; D is undetermined. The CDR3 has 14 residues. With 3 bases removed from V and 0 bases from J, the gap between germline ends came to 6 bases. Germline V gene lookup returns CDR1 SGHTA and CDR2 FQGTGA. In DNA form, the CDR3 reads TGTGCCAGCAGCTTGTACGGCTCCTACAATGAGCAGTTCTTC. It encodes CASSLYGSYNEQFF.

The chain carries TRBV7-3 and TRBJ2-3; 9 positions match TRBD2. CDR3 length: 16 residues. From germline, CDR1 is SGHTA and CDR2 FQGTGA. J gave up 0 bases and V 1 base, and 2 bases lay outside the gene matches. CDR3 in DNA: TGTGCCAGCAGCTTAAGGCTAGCGGGGAGCACAGATACGCAGTATTTT. Translating it yields CASSLRLAGSTDTQYF.

This chain joins TRBV5-4 and TRBJ2-1; perhaps D is TRBD1 or TRBD2 (6 bases each). CDR1 is SGHNT, CDR2 YYREEE, per germline (reference sequence). The CDR3 runs 14 residues. V lost 2 bases, J lost 7 bases, and 13 bases lay in between. In nucleotides, the CDR3 is TGTGCCAGCAGCTTAAGGGGGGCCAGTAATGAGCAGTTCTTC. It encodes CASSLRGASNEQFF.

In this sample, this clone turned up a few times. V and J are TRBV7-9 and TRBJ1-1, with 10 bases identical to TRBD1. Germline-derived CDR1 and CDR2 are SEHNR and FQNEAQ (reference sequence). The V segment lost 4 bases and the J segment 11 bases; nucleotides outside the gene matches: 13. The CDR3 runs 15 residues. Written as DNA, the CDR3 is TGTGCCAGCAGCTCCCTTAGGACAGGGGGTTTAGGGGCTTTCTTT. Protein product: CASSSLRTGGLGAFF.

The gene calls are TRBV24-1 and TRBJ1-3; D may be TRBD1 (6 bases). V was cut by 4 bases and J by 0 bases, with 21 bases left in between. CDR3 length: 19 residues. In germline, CDR1 is KGHDR, CDR2 SFDVKD. The CDR3 DNA reads as TGTGCCACCAGTGACCCTTGGACAGCCATCTTGAGCTCTGGAAACACCATATATTTT. Residues: CATSDPWTAILSSGNTIYF.

This sequence joins TRBV5-3 and TRBJ1-5; D is undetermined. TRBV5-3 is sorted into the ORF group, with uncertain function. This CDR3 is built from 12 residues. Trimming cost V 2 bases and J 6 bases, with 6 bases left between them. DNA for the CDR3: TGTGCCAGAAGCTTCCTGAGTCAGCCCCAGCATTTT. This encodes CARSFLSQPQHF.

CDR3 region: CASSKGRIKNNEQFF. The CDR3 DNA is TGTGCCAGCAGCAAGGGGAGAATAAAGAACAATGAGCAGTTCTTC. The chain links TRBV21-1 to TRBJ2-1; the DNA was not compared with TRBD2, the D call given in the table. TRBV21-1 represents a pseudogene. The CDR3 spans 15 residues.

On this clone: Other DNA variants within this sample encode the same CDR3. This rearrangement joins TRBV5-1 to TRBJ2-7; 8 bases are shared with TRBD1. Trimming cost V 4 bases and J 2 bases; bases outside gene matches: 2. The CDR3 extends over 13 amino acids. Germline values: CDR1 SGHRS, CDR2 YFSETQ. The CDR3 region is CASSKGQAYEQYF. Here the CDR3 DNA reads TGCGCCAGCAGCAAGGGACAGGCCTACGAGCAGTACTTC.

The chain uses TRBV10-3 and TRBJ2-5, with D unclear. This CDR3 has 14 amino acids. In germline, CDR1 is ENHRY, CDR2 SYGVKD. Trimming left V 1 base short and J 1 base short, with 7 bases between. The CDR3 here is CAISEFRTQETQYF. CDR3 in DNA: TGTGCCATCAGTGAGTTCAGAACCCAAGAGACCCAGTACTTC.

In this sample, this clone turned up once. The V and J genes are TRBV5-5 and TRBJ2-5, with D unclear. The V end lost 5 bases, the J end lost 4 bases, and 24 bases lay between the germline ends. The CDR3 extends over 17 amino acids. Germline CDR1 and CDR2: SGHKS and YYEKEE (reference sequence). CDR3 loop: CASSPGLAATSPETQYF. For the CDR3, the DNA is TGTGCCAGCAGTCCCGGGCTTGCTGCGACCTCCCCAGAGACCCAGTACTTC.

This chain uses TRBV2 with TRBJ2-1; 8 bases align to TRBD1. Looked up from germline, CDR1 is SNHLY and CDR2 is FYNNEI. The trim removed 7 bases at V and 9 bases at J, leaving 8 bases unmatched. This CDR3 spans 13 amino acids. This CDR3 is CASNPDRDGEQFF. DNA of the CDR3: TGTGCCAGCAATCCGGACAGGGACGGTGAGCAGTTCTTC.